Following are 5 T cell receptor beta chains from one sample sequenced in a study of beta chain features in type 1 diabetes. cDNA synthesis used the whole RNA isolate, giving expressed TCRB sequences. Repertoires were generated with immunoSEQ multiplex PCR, while TCRdb's copy carries only in-frame clones and drops some. The profile shows roughly 730,000 clones, 13% of them singletons. No antigen has been identified for these receptors. Study outcomes and limitations: When Type 1 diabetes patients were examined, their TCRB CDR3s proved moderately but significantly shorter in all four CD4+ subsets.

The sample was naive CD4+ T cells from blood. All receptors come from a young man with type 1 diabetes.

DNA of the CDR3: TGCGCCAGCAGCCAGGGACAGGGTGGCCTAGGAGAGCAGTTCTTC. Amino acid sequence: CASSQGQGGLGEQFF. V gene TRBV4-1 combines with J gene TRBJ2-1; TRBD1 matches at 9 bases. Germline CDR1 and CDR2: MGHRA and YSYEKL. V gave up 3 bases and J gave up 10 bases; unmatched junction bases: 10. The CDR3 has 15 amino acids.

The chain uses TRBV7-9 and TRBJ1-2; perhaps TRBD1 as D (6 bases). Trimming stripped 4 bases from V and 2 bases from J, with 20 bases between. Per germline, CDR1 SEHNR and CDR2 FQNEAQ (reference sequence). The CDR3 sequence is 17 residues long. The DNA for the CDR3 is TGTGCCAGCAGCTCCAATTCTTACAGGGCCCCCAACTATGGCTACACCTTC. Amino acids: CASSSNSYRAPNYGYTF.

This clone occurred a few times. CDR3 residues: CASSLRGSWGANVLTF. The CDR3 bases are TGTGCCAGCAGCTTACGGGGAAGTTGGGGGGCCAACGTCCTGACTTTC. V gene TRBV13 combines with J gene TRBJ2-6; a weak D match, TRBD2 (5 bases). Between the trimmed V and J ends, which lost 2 bases and 4 bases, there was a span of 12 bases. The CDR3 length is 16 residues. CDR1 and CDR2 (germline): PRHDT, FYEKMQ (reference sequence).

This clone was seen a few times. CDR3 sequence reads: CASGLSSGGINTGELFF. In nucleotides, the CDR3 is TGTGCTAGTGGTTTGAGTAGCGGGGGGATAAACACCGGGGAGCTGTTTTTT. This chain uses TRBV12-5 with TRBJ2-2; 10 bases agree with TRBD2. V lost 2 bases, J lost 2 bases, and 5 bases stayed unmatched. Per the germline V gene, CDR1 is LGHNT and CDR2 is FRNRAP. CDR3 size: 17 residues.

The sample holds many counts of this clone. The chain couples TRBV30 to TRBJ2-1; no clear D gene. Germline assignment: CDR1 GTSNPN and CDR2 SVGIG (reference sequence). The V end was cut by 0 bases, the J end by 7 bases, with 7 bases between. The CDR3 extends over 12 amino acids. The chain's CDR3 is CAWSVLGNEQFF. The CDR3 region has the DNA TGTGCCTGGAGTGTACTCGGAAATGAGCAGTTCTTC.